This entry features one TCR beta chain sequence. Its antigen is still unknown. This specimen comes from a study of T cell responses to AZD1222 COVID-19 vaccine. Whole-study findings and limits: The study reported that nearly half of spike-specific TCRs target unmutated variant regions.

Sequencing was performed with immunoSEQ multiplex PCR; in TCRdb, only in-frame clones are kept and a portion is missing. The profile covers 95,000 or so clones, with approximately 90% appearing a single time and just over 8% taken by the ten largest. Trimming stripped 5 bases from V and 2 bases from J, with 9 bases between. The CDR3 loop spans 13 amino acids. CDR1 and CDR2 (germline): MDHEN, SYDVKM. The chain links TRBV28 to TRBJ1-1; D perhaps matches TRBD1 (5 bases). The receptor was isolated from an adult who received the AZD1222 COVID-19 vaccine. The sample in question was peripheral blood, obtained 28 days after the second AZD1222 dose. The CDR3 DNA reads TGTGCCAGCAGTACTGGACAAAACACTGAAGCTTTCTTT. This codes for CASSTGQNTEAFF.